A single sample gave rise to the 9 T cell receptor beta chains below, sequenced in a study of regulatory T cells in long-lasting Graves disease. Arm-PCR of CDR3 regions and iRepertoire HTBI primers were used to build TCR beta libraries. Using its own MiXCR run on the multiplex PCR reads, TCRdb lists one record per CDR3 protein. The profile shows about 470,000 distinct CDR3 sequences, about 17% of them singletons. Time point described: newly diagnosed GD, antithyroid drugs for less than 3 months. Extracted PBMC RNA gave rise to the TCR library. The sample was also reused in another study, on T cells in Graves' hyperthyroidism and ophthalmopathy.

Here the sequenced sample was peripheral blood mononuclear cells (PBMCs), taken at new diagnosis, from a patient treated with antithyroid drugs. These TCRs come from a man aged 35-49 years with Graves disease.

Of note for this clonotype: A much larger clonotype is one base distant, so this may be a read error. The rearrangement links TRBV24-1 to TRBJ2-1, with D hard to call. The CDR3 is 14 amino acids. The germline V gene has CDR1 KGHDR and CDR2 SFDVKD. In nucleotides, the CDR3 is TGTGCCACCAATGATTTGGGCTCCCCGAATGAGCAGTTCTTC. This sequence encodes CATNDLGSPNEQFF.

The chain couples TRBV9 to TRBJ1-6; 10 nucleotides align to TRBD1. The CDR3 contains 15 residues. From germline, CDR1 is SGDLS and CDR2 YYNGEE. J lost 9 bases, V lost 5 bases, and 8 bases had no gene match. Here the CDR3 reads CASSAETGGSSPLHF. The DNA for the CDR3 is TGTGCCAGCAGTGCCGAGACAGGGGGCAGTTCACCCCTCCACTTT.

The chain has TRBV27 and TRBJ2-5; D is uncertain. The CDR3 sequence is 12 residues long. The V gene lost 4 bases and the J gene lost 4 bases, with 7 bases spanning the gap. The germline gives CDR1 MNHEY, CDR2 SMNVEV (reference sequence). CDR3: CASSSLGETQYF. The CDR3 bases are TGTGCCAGCAGTTCCTTAGGAGAGACCCAGTACTTC.

The sample holds many counts of this clonotype. V is TRBV7-2 and J is TRBJ1-5; the D gene is possibly TRBD1 (6 bases). CDR3 size: 15 residues. Trimming left V 5 bases short and J 1 base short, with 12 bases between. Germline assignment: CDR1 SGHTA and CDR2 FQGNSA. CDR3 amino acids: CASSPQQGSNQPQHF. The CDR3 DNA reads as TGTGCCAGCAGCCCGCAACAGGGAAGCAATCAGCCCCAGCATTTT.

This clonotype was observed at least ten times. One end of the junction does not line up with germline, which may come from a read error. The genes are TRBV11-2 and TRBJ2-2; 9 positions match TRBD1. Germline lookup yields CDR1 SGHAT and CDR2 FQNNGV. This CDR3 contains 17 residues. CDR3 residues: CASSQETGQGRNGELFF. CDR3 coding DNA: TGCGCCAGCAGCCAAGAGACGGGACAGGGACGTAACGGGGAGCTGTTTTTT.

V and J are TRBV10-1 and TRBJ2-1; D call uncertain. This CDR3 contains 13 residues. V was shortened by 4 bases and J by 5 bases, with 9 bases between the two germline ends. The germline V gene encodes CDR1 WNHNN and CDR2 SYGVQD (reference sequence). The CDR3 protein is CASSALLDNEQFF. CDR3 bases: TGCGCCAGCAGTGCCCTTTTAGACAATGAGCAGTTCTTC.

This clonotype was seen many times. V and J are TRBV5-1 and TRBJ2-7; possibly TRBD1 or TRBD2 for D (6 bases each). V gave up 2 bases and J gave up 3 bases, with 15 bases separating them. The CDR3 contains 15 residues. Germline values: CDR1 SGHRS, CDR2 YFSETQ. The CDR3 region has the DNA TGCGCCAGCAGCTTCGATAGTGGGGGGCACTACGAGCAGTACTTC. Translating it yields CASSFDSGGHYEQYF.

This clonotype occurred many times. The chain recombines TRBV7-9 with TRBJ2-2; no firm D call. Germline CDR1 reads SEHNR; CDR2 reads FQNEAQ (reference sequence). This CDR3 contains 13 residues. V was clipped by 6 bases and J by 1 base, with 6 bases between them. The CDR3 nucleotides read TGTGCCAGCAGGGCTTGGAACACCGGGGAGCTGTTTTTT. Encoded protein: CASRAWNTGELFF.

This clonotype was seen once. This CDR3 is CASASAGMNTEAFF. The CDR3 nucleotides are TGCGCCAGCGCCTCAGCCGGCATGAACACTGAAGCTTTCTTT. The gene calls are TRBV10-2 and TRBJ1-1; D not certain. Germline lookup yields CDR1 WSHSY and CDR2 SAAADI. CDR3 length: 14 residues. Trimming took 8 bases from V and 0 from J, leaving 13 bases between them.